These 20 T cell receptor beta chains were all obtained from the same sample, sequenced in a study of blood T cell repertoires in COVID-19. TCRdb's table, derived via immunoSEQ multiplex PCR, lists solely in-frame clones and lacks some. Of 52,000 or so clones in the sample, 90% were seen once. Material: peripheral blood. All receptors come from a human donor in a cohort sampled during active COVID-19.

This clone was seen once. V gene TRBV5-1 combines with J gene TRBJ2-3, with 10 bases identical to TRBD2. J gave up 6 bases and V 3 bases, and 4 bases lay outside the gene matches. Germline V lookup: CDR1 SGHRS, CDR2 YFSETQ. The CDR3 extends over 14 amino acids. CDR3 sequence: CASSYGTSADTQYF. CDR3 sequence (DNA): TGCGCCAGCAGCTACGGGACTAGCGCGGATACGCAGTATTTT.

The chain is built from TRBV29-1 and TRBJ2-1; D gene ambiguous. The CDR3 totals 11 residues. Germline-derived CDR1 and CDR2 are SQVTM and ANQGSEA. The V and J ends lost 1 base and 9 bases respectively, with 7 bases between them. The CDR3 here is CSVEGSGEQFF. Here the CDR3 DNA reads TGCAGCGTTGAAGGGTCGGGTGAGCAGTTCTTC.

In DNA form, the CDR3 reads TGTGCCAGCAGGGTAGCGGGAATTTTCGCCGGGGAGCTGTTTTTT. Translation gives CASRVAGIFAGELFF. The V call is TRBV2, the J call TRBJ2-2, with 8 nucleotides matching TRBD2. The CDR3 has 15 amino acids. Germline V gene lookup returns CDR1 SNHLY and CDR2 FYNNEI. V shed 6 bases and J 6 bases; nucleotides not matched to a gene: 9.

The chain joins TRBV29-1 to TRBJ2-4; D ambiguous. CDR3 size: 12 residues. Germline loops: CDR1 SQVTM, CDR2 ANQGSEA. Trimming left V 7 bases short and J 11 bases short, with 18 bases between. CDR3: CSAESSEPFQYF. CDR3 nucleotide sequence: TGCAGCGCCGAGTCCTCCGAGCCGTTTCAGTACTTC.

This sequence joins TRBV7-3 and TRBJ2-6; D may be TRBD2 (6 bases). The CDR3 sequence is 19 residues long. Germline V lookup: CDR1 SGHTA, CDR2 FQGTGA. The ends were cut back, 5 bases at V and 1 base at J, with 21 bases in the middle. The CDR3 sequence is CASSPTPSGLGSGANVLTF. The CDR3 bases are TGTGCCAGCAGCCCCACCCCCAGCGGGTTAGGATCTGGGGCCAACGTCCTGACTTTC.

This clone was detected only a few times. DNA of the CDR3: TGTGCCAGCAGCCTGGGGACAGCTTACGAGCAGTACTTC. Its protein product is CASSLGTAYEQYF. V gene TRBV7-9 combines with J gene TRBJ2-7; 7 nucleotides match TRBD1. Trimming cost V 5 bases and J 4 bases; bases outside gene matches: 5. The germline CDR1 and CDR2 sequences are SEHNR and FQNEAQ (reference sequence). CDR3 length: 13 residues.

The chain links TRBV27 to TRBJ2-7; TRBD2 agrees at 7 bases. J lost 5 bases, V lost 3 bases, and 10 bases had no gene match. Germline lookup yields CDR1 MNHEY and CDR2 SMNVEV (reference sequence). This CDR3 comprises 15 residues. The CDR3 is CASSLGGGSFHEQYF. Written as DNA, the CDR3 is TGTGCCAGCAGTTTGGGCGGCGGGAGTTTCCACGAGCAGTACTTC.

The CDR3 bases are TGCGCCAGCAGCTTGGTGGCGGGGAACACTGAAGCTTTCTTT. Its protein is CASSLVAGNTEAFF. The J gene is TRBJ1-1, the V gene TRBV5-1; unclear D gene. Between the trimmed V and J ends, which lost 0 bases and 1 base, there was a span of 7 bases. CDR3 length: 14 amino acids. Germline-derived CDR1 and CDR2 are SGHRS and YFSETQ.

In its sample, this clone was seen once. The CDR3 protein is CASKENRERGPWDEQFF. CDR3 sequence (DNA): TGTGCCAGCAAAGAGAACAGGGAGAGGGGACCTTGGGATGAGCAGTTCTTC. The rearrangement uses TRBV28 and TRBJ2-1; possible D gene TRBD1, 6 bases. This CDR3 is built from 17 residues. The germline V and J ends were trimmed by 7 bases and 8 bases, with 27 bases remaining between them. CDR1 and CDR2 from the germline V gene are MDHEN and SYDVKM.

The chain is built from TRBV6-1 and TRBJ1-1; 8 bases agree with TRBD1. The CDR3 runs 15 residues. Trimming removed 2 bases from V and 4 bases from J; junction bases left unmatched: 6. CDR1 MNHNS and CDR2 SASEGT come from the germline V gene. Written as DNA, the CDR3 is TGTGCCAGCAGTGAAACCTTCACAGGGGGCACTGAAGCTTTCTTT. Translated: CASSETFTGGTEAFF.

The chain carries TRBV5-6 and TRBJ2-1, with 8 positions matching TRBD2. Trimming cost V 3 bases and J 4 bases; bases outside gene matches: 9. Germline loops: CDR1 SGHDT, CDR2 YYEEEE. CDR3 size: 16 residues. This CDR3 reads CASSSERESGYNEQFF. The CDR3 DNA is TGTGCCAGCAGCTCGGAGCGGGAGAGTGGGTACAATGAGCAGTTCTTC.

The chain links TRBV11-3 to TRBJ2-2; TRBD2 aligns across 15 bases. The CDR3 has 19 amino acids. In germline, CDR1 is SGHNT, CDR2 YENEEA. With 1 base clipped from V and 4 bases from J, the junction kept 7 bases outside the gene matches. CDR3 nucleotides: TGTGCCAGCAGCTTAGTAACGGGACTAGCGGGAGGATCCACCGGGGAGCTGTTTTTT. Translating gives CASSLVTGLAGGSTGELFF.

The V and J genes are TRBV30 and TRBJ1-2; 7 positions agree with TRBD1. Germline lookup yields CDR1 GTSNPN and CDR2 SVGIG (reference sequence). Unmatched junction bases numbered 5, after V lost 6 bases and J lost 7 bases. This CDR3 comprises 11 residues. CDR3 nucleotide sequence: TGTGCCTGTATACAGGGGACTGGCTACACCTTC. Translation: CACIQGTGYTF.

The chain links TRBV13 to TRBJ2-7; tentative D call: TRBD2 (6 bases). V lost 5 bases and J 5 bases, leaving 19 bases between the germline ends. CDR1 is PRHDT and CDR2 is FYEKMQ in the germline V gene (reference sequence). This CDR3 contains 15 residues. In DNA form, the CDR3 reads TGTGCCAGCAGCCAACGACTGAGCGGGCGCCACGAGCAGTACTTC. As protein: CASSQRLSGRHEQYF.

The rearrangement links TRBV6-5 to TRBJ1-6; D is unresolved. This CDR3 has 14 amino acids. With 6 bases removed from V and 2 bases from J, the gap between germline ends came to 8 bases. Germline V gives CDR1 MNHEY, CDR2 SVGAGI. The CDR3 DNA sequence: TGTGCCAGCAGGAGGGATACCTATAATTCACCCCTCCACTTT. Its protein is CASRRDTYNSPLHF.

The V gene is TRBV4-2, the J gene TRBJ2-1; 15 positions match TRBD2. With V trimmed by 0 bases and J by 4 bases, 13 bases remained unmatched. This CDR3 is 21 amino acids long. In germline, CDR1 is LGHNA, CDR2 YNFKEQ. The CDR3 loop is CASSQDFPLGTSGRNYNEQFF. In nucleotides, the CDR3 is TGTGCCAGCAGCCAAGATTTTCCCCTCGGGACTAGCGGGAGGAATTACAATGAGCAGTTCTTC.

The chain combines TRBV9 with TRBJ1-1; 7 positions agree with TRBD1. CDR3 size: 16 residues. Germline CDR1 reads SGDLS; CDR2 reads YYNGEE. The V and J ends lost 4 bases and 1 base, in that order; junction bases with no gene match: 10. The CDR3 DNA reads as TGTGCCAGCAGCTTAACTGACAGGGTACCGAACACTGAAGCTTTCTTT. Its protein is CASSLTDRVPNTEAFF.

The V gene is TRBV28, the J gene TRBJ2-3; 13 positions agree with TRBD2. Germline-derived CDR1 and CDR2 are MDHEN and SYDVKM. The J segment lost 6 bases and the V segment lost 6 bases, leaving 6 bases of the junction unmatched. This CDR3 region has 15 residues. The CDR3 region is CASRGLAGAGDTQYF. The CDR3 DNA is TGTGCCAGCAGAGGACTAGCGGGAGCTGGGGATACGCAGTATTTT.

CDR3 bases: TGTGCCAGCTTCCGGGACAGTAGCAATCAGCCCCAGCATTTT. Its translation: CASFRDSSNQPQHF. The chain uses TRBV2 and TRBJ1-5, with 7 nucleotides matching TRBD1. Germline V gene lookup returns CDR1 SNHLY and CDR2 FYNNEI. This CDR3 comprises 14 residues. Trimming at V came to 8 bases and at J to 0 bases, leaving 4 bases not matched to a gene.

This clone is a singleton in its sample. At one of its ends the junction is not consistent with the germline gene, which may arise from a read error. The CDR3 DNA reads as TGTGCCAGCAGCCTAGCAAGCGGATACCAAGAGACCCAGTACTTC. Residues: CASSLASGYQETQYF. J is TRBJ2-5 and V is TRBV7-9, with D possibly matching TRBD2 (5 bases). Germline CDR1 reads SEHNR; CDR2 reads FQNEAQ (reference sequence). The CDR3 runs 15 residues.